This TCR beta chain was profiled in a study of CD8+ T cells in alopecia areata. The V and J ends lost 6 bases and 5 bases, in that order; junction bases with no gene match: 4. The CDR3 runs 13 residues. Per the germline V gene, CDR1 is MNHNS and CDR2 is SASEGT. This clone was observed a few times. Other DNA sequences in this sample translate to the same CDR3. Isolated RNA was reverse transcribed into cDNA used as the sequencing template. Profiled with immunoSEQ multiplex PCR; TCRdb holds only in-frame clones, not every one. Among around 130,000 clones listed, 58% were seen once. V and J are TRBV6-1 and TRBJ1-1; 9 nucleotides align to TRBD1. The source is a human donor with alopecia areata. Here the sequenced sample was CD4+ T cells sorted from blood, taken at week 0. CDR3 protein: CASRDRGETEAFF. CDR3 coding DNA: TGTGCCAGCAGGGACAGGGGAGAGACTGAAGCTTTCTTT.